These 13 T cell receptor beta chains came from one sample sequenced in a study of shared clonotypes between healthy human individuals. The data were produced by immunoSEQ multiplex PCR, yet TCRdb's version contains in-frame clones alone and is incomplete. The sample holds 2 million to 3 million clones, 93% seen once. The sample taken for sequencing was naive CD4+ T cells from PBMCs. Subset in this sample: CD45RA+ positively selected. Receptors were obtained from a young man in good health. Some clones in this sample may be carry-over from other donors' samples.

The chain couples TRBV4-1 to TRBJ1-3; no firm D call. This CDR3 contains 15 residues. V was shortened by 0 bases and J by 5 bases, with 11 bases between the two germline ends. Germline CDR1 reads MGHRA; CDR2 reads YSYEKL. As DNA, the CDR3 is TGCGCCAGCAGCCAAGATCGAACAGCCAGAAACACCATATATTTT. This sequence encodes CASSQDRTARNTIYF.

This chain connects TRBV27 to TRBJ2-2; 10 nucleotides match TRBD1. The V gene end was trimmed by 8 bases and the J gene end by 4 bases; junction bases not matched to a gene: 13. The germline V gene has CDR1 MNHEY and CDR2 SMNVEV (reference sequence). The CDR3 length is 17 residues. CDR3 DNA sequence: TGTGCCAGCGGGCTCCGGGACAGGGGTGCGCGCACCGGGGAGCTGTTTTTT. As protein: CASGLRDRGARTGELFF.

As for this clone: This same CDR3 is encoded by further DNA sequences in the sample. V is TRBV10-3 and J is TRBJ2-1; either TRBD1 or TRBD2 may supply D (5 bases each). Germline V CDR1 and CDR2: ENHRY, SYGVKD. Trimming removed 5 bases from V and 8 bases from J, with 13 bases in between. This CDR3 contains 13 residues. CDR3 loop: CAISPGTLDEQFF. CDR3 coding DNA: TGTGCCATCAGTCCCGGGACGCTTGATGAGCAGTTCTTC.

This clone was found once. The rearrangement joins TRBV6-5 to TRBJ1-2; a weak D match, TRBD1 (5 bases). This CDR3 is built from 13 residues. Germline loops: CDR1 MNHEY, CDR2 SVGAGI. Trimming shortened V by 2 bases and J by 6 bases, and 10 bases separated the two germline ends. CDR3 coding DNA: TGTGCCAGCAGTTACGTGACGGGGGATGGCTACACCTTC. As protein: CASSYVTGDGYTF.

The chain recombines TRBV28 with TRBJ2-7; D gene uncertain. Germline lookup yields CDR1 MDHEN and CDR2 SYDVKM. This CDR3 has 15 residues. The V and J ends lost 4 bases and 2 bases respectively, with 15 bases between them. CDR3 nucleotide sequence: TGTGCCAGCAGTTCAAGTTTGCCATCCCCCTACGAGCAGTACTTC. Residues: CASSSSLPSPYEQYF.

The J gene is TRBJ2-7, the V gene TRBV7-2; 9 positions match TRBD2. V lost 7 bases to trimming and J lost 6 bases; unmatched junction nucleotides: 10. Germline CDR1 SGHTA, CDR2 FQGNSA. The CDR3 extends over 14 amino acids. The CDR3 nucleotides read TGTGCCAGCACCATAGCGGGAGTGTGGGGCGAGCAGTACTTC. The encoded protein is CASTIAGVWGEQYF. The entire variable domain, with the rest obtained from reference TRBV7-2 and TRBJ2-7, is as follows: GAGVSQSPSNKVTEKGKDVELRCDPISGHTALYWYRQSLGQGLEFLIYFQGNSAPDKSGLPSDRFSAERTGGSVSTLTIQRTQQEDSAVYLCASTIAGVWGEQYFGPGTRLTVT.

The CDR3 sequence: CAIRTGLAGETGELFF. Here the CDR3 DNA reads TGTGCCATCAGAACAGGACTAGCGGGAGAAACCGGGGAGCTGTTTTTT. The chain has TRBV10-3 and TRBJ2-2; 13 positions agree with TRBD2. CDR1 is ENHRY, CDR2 SYGVKD, per germline. J lost 5 bases, V lost 6 bases, and 6 bases had no gene match. CDR3 length equals 16 residues.

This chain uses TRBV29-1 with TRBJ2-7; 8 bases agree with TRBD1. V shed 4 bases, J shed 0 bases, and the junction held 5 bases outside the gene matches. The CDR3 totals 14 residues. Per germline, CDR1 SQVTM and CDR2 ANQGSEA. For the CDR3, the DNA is TGCAGCGTTGGGAGACAGGGGACCTCCTACGAGCAGTACTTC. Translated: CSVGRQGTSYEQYF.

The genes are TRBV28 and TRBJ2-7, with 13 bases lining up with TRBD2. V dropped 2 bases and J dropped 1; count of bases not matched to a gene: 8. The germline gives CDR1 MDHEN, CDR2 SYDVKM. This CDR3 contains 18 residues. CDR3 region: CASSLGGLAGVLSYEQYF. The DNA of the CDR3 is TGTGCCAGCAGTTTAGGTGGACTAGCGGGAGTTCTTTCCTACGAGCAGTACTTC.

CDR3 protein: CARFKGSEAFF. DNA of the CDR3: TGTGCCAGGTTTAAAGGTAGCGAAGCTTTCTTT. This chain joins TRBV27 and TRBJ1-1; D not resolved. V was clipped by 9 bases and J by 8 bases, with 13 bases between them. CDR1 is MNHEY, CDR2 SMNVEV, per germline (reference sequence). The CDR3 totals 11 residues.

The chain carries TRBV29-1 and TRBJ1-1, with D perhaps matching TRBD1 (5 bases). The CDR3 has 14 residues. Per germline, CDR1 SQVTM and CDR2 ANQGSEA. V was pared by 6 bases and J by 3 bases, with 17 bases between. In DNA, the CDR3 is TGCAGCGTCACTCCGGGGACGGATGACACTGAAGCTTTCTTT. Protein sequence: CSVTPGTDDTEAFF.

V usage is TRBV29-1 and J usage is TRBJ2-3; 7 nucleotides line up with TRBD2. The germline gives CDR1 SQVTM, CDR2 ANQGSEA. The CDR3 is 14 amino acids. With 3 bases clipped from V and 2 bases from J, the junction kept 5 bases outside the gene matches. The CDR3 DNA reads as TGCAGCGTTGACCGGGACTATAACACAGATACGCAGTATTTT. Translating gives CSVDRDYNTDTQYF.

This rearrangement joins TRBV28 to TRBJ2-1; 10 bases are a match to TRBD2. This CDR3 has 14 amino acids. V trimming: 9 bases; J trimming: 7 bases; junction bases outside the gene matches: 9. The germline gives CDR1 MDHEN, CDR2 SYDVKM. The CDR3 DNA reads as TGTGCCAGTCAACCAGCGGGAGGGTGGAATGAGCAGTTCTTC. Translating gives CASQPAGGWNEQFF.